This TCR beta chain is from a study of cytomegalovirus exposure and HLA in healthy donors. Study results and limitations: The analysis excluded some indistinguishable V segments, including TRBV6-2 and TRBV6-3. Most TCR beta V segments were productive about 90% or about 30% of the time in an earlier analysis. Based on reports, TCR beta sequences accurately predicted HLA-A and HLA-B alleles for most subjects.

Each donor was nominally healthy when sampled (though unrecorded immune exposures were likely). With respect to this clone: Antigen specificity is unknown.

60 Vbeta and 13 Jbeta primers were used in PCR. Clones were sequenced by immunoSEQ multiplex PCR, and TCRdb holds only the in-frame ones, with some missing. The sample lists over 100,000 clones, 75% to 80% seen once, with roughly 3.1% in the top ten. In germline, CDR1 is SGHVS, CDR2 FNYEAQ. The junction had 5 bases not matched to a gene; V was cut back by 2 bases and J by 9 bases. This CDR3 contains 16 residues. The chain recombines TRBV7-6 with TRBJ2-2; TRBD2 agrees at 14 bases. What was sequenced was PBMCs. The TCR was taken from a woman aged 30 to 39 in good health and CMV-seropositive. CDR3 amino acids: CASSLMTSGGAWELFF. DNA for the CDR3: TGTGCCAGCAGCTTAATGACTAGCGGGGGGGCCTGGGAGCTGTTTTTT.